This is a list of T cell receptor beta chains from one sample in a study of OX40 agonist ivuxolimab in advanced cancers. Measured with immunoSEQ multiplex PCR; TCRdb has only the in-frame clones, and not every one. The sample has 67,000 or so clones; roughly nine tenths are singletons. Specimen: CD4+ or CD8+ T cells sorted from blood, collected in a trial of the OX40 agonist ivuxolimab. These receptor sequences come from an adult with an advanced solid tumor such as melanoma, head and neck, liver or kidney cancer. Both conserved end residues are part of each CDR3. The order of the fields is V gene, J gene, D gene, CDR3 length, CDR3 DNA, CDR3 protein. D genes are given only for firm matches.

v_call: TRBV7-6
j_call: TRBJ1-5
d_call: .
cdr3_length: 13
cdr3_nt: TGTGCCAGCAGCTTAGAACGGAATCAGCCCCAGCATTTT
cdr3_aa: CASSLERNQPQHF

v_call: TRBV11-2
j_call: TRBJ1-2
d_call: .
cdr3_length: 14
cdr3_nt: TGTGCCAGCAGCTTAGATCGGGCAGGCTATGGCTACACCTTC
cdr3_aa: CASSLDRAGYGYTF

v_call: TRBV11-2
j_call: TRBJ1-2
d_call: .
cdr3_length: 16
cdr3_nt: TGTGCCAGCAGCTCTGGCGCGGCAGGGGCCTTATGGGGCTACACCTTC
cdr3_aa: CASSSGAAGALWGYTF

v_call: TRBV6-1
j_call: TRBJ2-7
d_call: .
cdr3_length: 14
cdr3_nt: TGTGCCAGCAGTCCCAGGGGTGAGTCCTACGAGCAGTACTTC
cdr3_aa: CASSPRGESYEQYF

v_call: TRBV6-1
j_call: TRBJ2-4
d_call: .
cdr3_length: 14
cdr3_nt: TGTGCCAGCAGTCGGGACAAAGCCAAAAACATTCAGTACTTC
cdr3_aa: CASSRDKAKNIQYF

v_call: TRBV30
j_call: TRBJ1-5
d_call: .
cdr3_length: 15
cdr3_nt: TGTGCCTGGAGTGTAGGGGACTCGCGCAATCAGCCCCAGCATTTT
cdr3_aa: CAWSVGDSRNQPQHF

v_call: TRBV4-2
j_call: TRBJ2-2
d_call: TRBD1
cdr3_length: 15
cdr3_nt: TGTGCCAGCAGCGCGGACAGGACCGGGACCGGGGAGCTGTTTTTT
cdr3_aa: CASSADRTGTGELFF

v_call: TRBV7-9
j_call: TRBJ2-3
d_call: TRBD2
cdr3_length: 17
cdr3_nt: TGTGCCAGCAGCTCGCCGACTAGCGGGCGAAGCACAGATACGCAGTATTTT
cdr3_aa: CASSSPTSGRSTDTQYF

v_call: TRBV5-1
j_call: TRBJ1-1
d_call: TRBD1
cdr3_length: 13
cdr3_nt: TGCGCCAGCAGCCTAGGGGACAGGAATATTGTTTTCTTT
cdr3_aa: CASSLGDRNIVFF

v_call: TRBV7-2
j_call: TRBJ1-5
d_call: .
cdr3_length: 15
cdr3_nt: TGTGCCAGCAGCCGCGGGACTTCTAGCAATCAGCCCCAGCATTTT
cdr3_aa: CASSRGTSSNQPQHF

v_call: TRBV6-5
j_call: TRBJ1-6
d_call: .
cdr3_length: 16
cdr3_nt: TGTGCCAGCAGTTACGAGGGGAGGGGGTTGGGTTCACCCCTCCACTTT
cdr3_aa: CASSYEGRGLGSPLHF

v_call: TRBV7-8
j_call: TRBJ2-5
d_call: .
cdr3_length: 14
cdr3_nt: TGTGCCAGCAGCTTCGAGGGTGGGCAAGAGACCCAGTACTTC
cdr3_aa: CASSFEGGQETQYF

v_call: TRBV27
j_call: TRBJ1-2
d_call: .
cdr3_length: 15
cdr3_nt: TGTGCCAGCAGGCCTTGGGGGGGCTCGAGCTATGGCTACACCTTC
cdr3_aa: CASRPWGGSSYGYTF

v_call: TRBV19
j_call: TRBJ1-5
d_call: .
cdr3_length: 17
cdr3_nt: TGTGCCAGTAGTATCTCGGGGCCGAAAAATAGCAATCAGCCCCAGCATTTT
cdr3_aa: CASSISGPKNSNQPQHF